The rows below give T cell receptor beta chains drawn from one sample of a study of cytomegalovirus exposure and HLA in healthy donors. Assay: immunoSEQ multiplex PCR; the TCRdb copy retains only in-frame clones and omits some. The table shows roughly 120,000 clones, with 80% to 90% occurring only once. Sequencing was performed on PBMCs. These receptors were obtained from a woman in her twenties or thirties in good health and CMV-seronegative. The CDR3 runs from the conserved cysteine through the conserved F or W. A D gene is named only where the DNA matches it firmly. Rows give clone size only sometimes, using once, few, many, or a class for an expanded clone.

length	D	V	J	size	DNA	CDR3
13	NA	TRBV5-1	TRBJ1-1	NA	TGCGCCAGCAGCGCACTAAGTGGAACTGAAGCTTTCTTT	CASSALSGTEAFF
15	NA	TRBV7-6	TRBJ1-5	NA	TGTGCCAGCAGCCAGATGGACGGGGTGAATCAGCCCCAGCATTTT	CASSQMDGVNQPQHF
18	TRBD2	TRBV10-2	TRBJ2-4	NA	TGCGCCAGCAGTGAGTCGGGTGGACTAGCGGAGGGGAAAAACATTCAGTACTTC	CASSESGGLAEGKNIQYF
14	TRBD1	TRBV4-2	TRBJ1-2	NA	TGTGCCAGCAGCCAAGAGGGGACAGACTATGGCTACACCTTC	CASSQEGTDYGYTF
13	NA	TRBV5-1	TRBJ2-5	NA	NA	CASSFGQGETQYF
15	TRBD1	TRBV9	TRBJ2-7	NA	TGTGCCAGCAGCGAATTTCCGGGACAGGGATACGAGCAGTACTTC	CASSEFPGQGYEQYF
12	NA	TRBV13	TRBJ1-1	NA	TGTGCCAGCAGCTTAACAGACCAAAAAGCTTTCTTT	CASSLTDQKAFF
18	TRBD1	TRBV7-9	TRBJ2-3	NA	TGTGCCAGCAGCTTCGACACTGGACAGGGAGGTAGTGGAGATACGCAGTATTTT	CASSFDTGQGGSGDTQYF
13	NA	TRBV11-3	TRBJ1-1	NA	TGTGCCAGCGAGGGAGTAAGTAACACTGAAGCTTTCTTT	CASEGVSNTEAFF
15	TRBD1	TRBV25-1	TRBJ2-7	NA	TGTGCCAGCAGTGAATCAGGGACAGGGACCTACGAGCAGTACTTC	CASSESGTGTYEQYF
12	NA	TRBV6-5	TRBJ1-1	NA	TGTGCCAGCAGCCTCAACGGTGGAGAGGCTTTCTTT	CASSLNGGEAFF
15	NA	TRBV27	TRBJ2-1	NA	TGTGCCAGCATGTCGACAGTTAGCTCCTACAATGAGCAGTTCTTC	CASMSTVSSYNEQFF
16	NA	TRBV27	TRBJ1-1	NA	TGTGCCAGCAGTTTATCCTTCGATCCGAGGAACACTGAAGCTTTCTTT	CASSLSFDPRNTEAFF
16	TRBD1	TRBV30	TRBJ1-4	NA	TGTGCCTGGAGTCTAACTAGTGGCAGGGGGACTGAAAAACTGTTTTTT	CAWSLTSGRGTEKLFF
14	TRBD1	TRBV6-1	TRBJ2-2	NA	TGTGCCAGCAGTCCGGGACAGGACTCCGGGGAGCTGTTTTTT	CASSPGQDSGELFF
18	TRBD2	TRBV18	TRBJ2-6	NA	TGTGCCAGCTCACCACTTCGGGGGGAACGTCGAGTGGCCAACGTCCTGACTTTC	CASSPLRGERRVANVLTF
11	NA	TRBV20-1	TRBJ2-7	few	TGCAGTGCGGCGAGACTAGGCGAGCAGTACTTC	CSAARLGEQYF
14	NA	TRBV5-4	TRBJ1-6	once	TGTGCCAGCAGCATTGGACAGCCTAATTCACCCCTCCACTTT	CASSIGQPNSPLHF
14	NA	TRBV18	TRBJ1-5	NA	TGTGCCAGCTCACCCGGGACAAGCAATCAGCCCCAGCATTTT	CASSPGTSNQPQHF
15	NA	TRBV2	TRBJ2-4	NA	TGTGCCAGCAGTCCCCCGGGAGTAGCCAAAAACATTCAGTACTTC	CASSPPGVAKNIQYF
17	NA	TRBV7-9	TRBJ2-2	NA	TGTTCCAGCAGACCAACCCAACGCCCAGGGAACACCGGGGAGCTGTTTTTT	CSSRPTQRPGNTGELFF
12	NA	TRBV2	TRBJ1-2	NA	TGTGCCAGCAGTCCTAGGACAGAACTCTACACCTTC	CASSPRTELYTF
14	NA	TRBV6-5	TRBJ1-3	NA	TGTGCCAGCAGCCGACAGGACTCTGGAAACACCATATATTTT	CASSRQDSGNTIYF
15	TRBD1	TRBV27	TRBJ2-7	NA	TGTGCCAGCAGTTTATCGTACAGGGGACCCTACGAGCAGTACTTC	CASSLSYRGPYEQYF
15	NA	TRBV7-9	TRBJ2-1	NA	TGTGCCAGCAACCCAGGGGCTCGGCCTTACAATGAGCAGTTCTTC	CASNPGARPYNEQFF
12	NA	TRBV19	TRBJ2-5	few	TGTGCCAGCAGACAGGCAGGGGAGACCCAGTACTTC	CASRQAGETQYF
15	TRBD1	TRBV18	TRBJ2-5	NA	TGTGCCAGCTCACCAGCCGGGACAGGGAGGGAGACCCAGTACTTC	CASSPAGTGRETQYF
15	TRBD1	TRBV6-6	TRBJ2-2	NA	TGTGCCAGCAGCAGACAGGGGGCGCTGGGCGGGGAGCTGTTTTTT	CASSRQGALGGELFF
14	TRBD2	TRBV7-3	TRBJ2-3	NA	TGTGCCAGCAGCTTTTTTAGCGGGGGGGATACGCAGTATTTT	CASSFFSGGDTQYF
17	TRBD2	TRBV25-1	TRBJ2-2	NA	TGTGCCAGCAGTGAACGATCGGGGGGTACGAACACCGGGGAGCTGTTTTTT	CASSERSGGTNTGELFF
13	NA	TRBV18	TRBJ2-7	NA	TGTGCCAGCTCAGCAGGGAACCACTACGAGCAGTACTTC	CASSAGNHYEQYF
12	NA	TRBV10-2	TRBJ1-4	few	TGCGCCAGCAGTGAGTCGAGGGAAAAACTGTTTTTT	CASSESREKLFF
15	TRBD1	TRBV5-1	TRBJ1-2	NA	TGCGCCAGCAGCCGAGGGACAGGCCTGAACTATGGCTACACCTTC	CASSRGTGLNYGYTF
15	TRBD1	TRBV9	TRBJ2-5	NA	TGTGCCAGCAGCGCGCAGGACAGGGGGATAGAGACCCAGTACTTC	CASSAQDRGIETQYF
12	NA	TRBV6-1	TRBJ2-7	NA	TGTGCAGAGGGGGATCGGGGCTACGAGCAGTACTTC	CAEGDRGYEQYF
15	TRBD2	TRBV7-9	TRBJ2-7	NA	TGTTCCAGCAGCTTAGCAGGGCGGGAGTCCCACGAGCAGTACTTC	CSSSLAGRESHEQYF
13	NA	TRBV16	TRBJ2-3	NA	TGTGCCAGCAGCAAACAGGGTCGAAATACGCAGTATTTT	CASSKQGRNTQYF
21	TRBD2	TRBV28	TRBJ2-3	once	TGTGCCAGCAGTTCAACCCCCCTCGGAGTGGCTAGCGGGAGACAAGCAGATACGCAGTATTTT	CASSSTPLGVASGRQADTQYF
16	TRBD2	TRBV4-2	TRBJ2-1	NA	TGTGCCAGCAGCCAAGATGAGCGGGGGGGATACAATGAGCAGTTCTTC	CASSQDERGGYNEQFF
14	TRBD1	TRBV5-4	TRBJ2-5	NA	TGTGCCAGCAGCTTGGGGACAGGGGAGGAGACCCAGTACTTC	CASSLGTGEETQYF
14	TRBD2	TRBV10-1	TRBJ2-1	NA	TGCGCCAGCAGCGATAGCGGGGGGGGTGATGAGCAGTTCTTC	CASSDSGGGDEQFF